The source of this TCR beta chain is a study of blood T cells in healthy people across ages (dated by TCRdb to about 2015). As for the study more broadly: Template switching captured roughly one uniquely barcoded TCR beta cDNA molecule per two T cells in model experiments. The study measured age-related changes in TCR beta repertoire diversity using deep sequencing normalized with unique cDNA molecular identifiers. Four age groups were formed from the donors: young (average about 16 years), middle-aged (approximately 40), aged (roughly 58) and long-lived (less than 85). To avoid experimental bias, donors of different ages were distributed randomly across sequencing lanes. Using the same blood draw, the study looked at two additional independent replicas of 1 million unique cDNA reads for two donors, one aged 18 to 29 and the other aged 80 or older.

The CDR3 starts with the cysteine, ends with the phenylalanine, and has 16 residues. The read is trimmed to its CDR3 DNA, 48 bases read in frame from base 1. V lost 0 bases and J lost 8 bases; the stretch between them is 17 bases long. The library was obtained by 5' RACE. The sequencing machine was an Illumina HiSeq 2500. The second PCR ran for roughly 7 to 12 cycles and used a J-beta primer mix along with a sample-barcoded 5' primer. A template-switch 5' adaptor carrying 12 random nucleotides introduced a unique molecular identifier onto each TCR beta cDNA molecule. Each sample yielded at least 3 million CDR3-containing paired-end reads. First-strand cDNA synthesis was performed from all RNA using the Mint cDNA synthesis kit, with priming by a TRBC-specific oligonucleotide. All cDNA was treated with uracil-DNA glycosylase and then went through a first 18-cycle PCR with the universal primers M1SS and BC2_uni_R. For the original study's pipeline: Normalization of each sample was performed by random selection of 1 million high-quality reads, each carrying a distinct molecular identifier. Instead of being binned into consensus sequences, reads with shared molecular identifiers were discarded. MiTCR, with a Q25 quality threshold and the strictest error-elimination algorithm, was used for CDR3 identification, clonotype clustering and error correction. A nonparametric unseen species model with Euler transformation was used to estimate lower-bound total TCR beta diversity. Through fastp at Q25 and MiXCR, TCRdb rebuilt clones from the public reads, retaining in-frame beta chains. Rows are unified per CDR3 protein, each entry keeping the most common DNA and genes. For this entry, the V and J calls and clone size follow TCRdb and not the study's own pipeline. This sample gives some 1.5 million distinct CDR3 sequences in total; roughly 30% of them show up just once. In total, the top ten clones hold over 7% of the sample.

General conclusions and limits of the study: As age increased, observed TCR beta diversity per million T cells dropped in a roughly linear way, and a significant reduction was already evident by age approximately 40. Because the CMV infection status of the donors was unknown, age-related changes in expanded clonotypes may potentially have been confounded. Compared with the aged group, more naive CD4+ T cells, fewer expanded clones and increased TCR diversity were shown by the long-lived group, suggesting age selection. Total diversity estimates from one million sequenced T cells were considered lower bounds and underestimates. A strong correlation was found between observed TCR beta diversity and the percentage of naive T cells measured by flow cytometry. Bulk unsorted PBMC profiling prevented conclusive comparison of naive and antigen-experienced compartments.

The donors were roughly 38 Caucasian individuals from Russia, aged roughly 6 to 100 years, who were systemically healthy. Each donor gave approximately 9.3 milliliters of peripheral blood, collected into EDTA-treated Vacutainer tubes. PBMCs were isolated by Ficoll-Paque density-gradient centrifugation, with at least 7 million obtained per sample. Total RNA, at least 5 micrograms per sample, was extracted from PBMCs with Trizol reagent. For every donor, an aliquot of PBMCs went through flow cytometry to measure the percentages of naive CD45RAhigh/CD27high T cells. Only a few counts were recorded for this clonotype. Its cognate antigen has yet to be identified. No quality values exist for individual bases; no much larger clone is one base distant.

This TCR was recovered from a woman younger than 45 in good health. The sample consisted of blood. The sequence is built from TRBV12-3 or TRBV12-4 and TRBJ2-1; a weak D assignment points to TRBD2 (7 bases agree). CDR3 loop: CASSLAQGGPHYEQFF. The DNA reads TGTGCCAGCAGTTTAGCACAGGGAGGGCCCCACTATGAGCAGTTCTTC.